This T cell receptor (beta chain) was identified in a study of T cells after yellow fever vaccination. Study-level information: SMART-Seq v4 Ultra Low Input handled preparation of low-cell-number fractions.

Findings and caveats of the study: Highly abundant clonotypes carried over from the bulk population could end up in FACS-sorted repertoires as contaminants.

The CDR3 consists of 15 residues. Germline V gives CDR1 SGHDT, CDR2 YYEEEE. V gave up 2 bases and J gave up 6 bases, with 12 bases separating them. A universal primer site and UMIs were added as TCR cDNA was made by 5'RACE template switching. MiXCR, run by TCRdb on the 5' RACE reads, gives a single entry per CDR3 protein. The sample gives roughly 100,000 distinct CDR3 sequences, approximately 8.4% of which show up once; approximately 17% is in the top ten. This clonotype originated in a man between 18 and 35 years old who received the YFV17D yellow fever vaccine. The input for sequencing was CD8+ T cells not binding an NS4B(214-222) dextramer, sorted from PBMCs, taken roughly 14 days after the first yellow fever vaccination. This chain uses TRBV5-6 with TRBJ1-6; D remains unclear. The CDR3 DNA sequence: TGTGCCAGCAGCTTATCGGGGTTCGGTAATTCACCCCTCCACTTT. Its translation: CASSLSGFGNSPLHF.